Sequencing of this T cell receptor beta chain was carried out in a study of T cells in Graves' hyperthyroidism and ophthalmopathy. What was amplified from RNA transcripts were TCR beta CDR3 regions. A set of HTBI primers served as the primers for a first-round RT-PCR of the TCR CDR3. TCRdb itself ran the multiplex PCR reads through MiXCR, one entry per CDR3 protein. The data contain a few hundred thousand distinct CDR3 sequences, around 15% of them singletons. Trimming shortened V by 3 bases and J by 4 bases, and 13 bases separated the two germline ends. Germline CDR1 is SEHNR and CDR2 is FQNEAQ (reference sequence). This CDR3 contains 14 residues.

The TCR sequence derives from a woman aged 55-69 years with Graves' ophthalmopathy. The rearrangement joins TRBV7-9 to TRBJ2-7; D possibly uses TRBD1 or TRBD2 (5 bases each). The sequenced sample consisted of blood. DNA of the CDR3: TGTGCCAGCAGCTTTTCCGGGGCCGGATACGAGCAGTACTTC. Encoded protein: CASSFSGAGYEQYF.